The entry below describes one TCR beta chain. Its antigen is currently unknown. The sample belongs to a study of vaccination and CD4 T cells after COVID-19. Study background: Across the group, participants received two doses of either BNT162b2 or mRNA-1273 vaccine. Post-COVID specimens were obtained a median about 100 days after diagnosis (range 35 to 161).

Cultured CD4+ T cell DNA underwent sequencing with the Oncomine TCR Beta short-read assay. It was from cultured CD4+ T cells that genomic DNA was extracted. One entry per CDR3 protein results from TCRdb running MiXCR on the PCR reads. The sample carries just under 20,000 distinct CDR3 sequences, about 38% recorded once. Findings and caveats of the study: Median SARS-CoV-2-reactive clonotype numbers rose nonsignificantly, about 21 to 38.

This CDR3 is 15 amino acids long. Trimming cost V 5 bases and J 6 bases; bases outside gene matches: 9. Treatment denoted: approximately 9-day PBMC culture with coronavirus spike peptide pools or control peptides (ViraFEST assay). The V gene is TRBV12-3 or TRBV12-4, the J gene TRBJ2-1; 8 nucleotides match TRBD1. This TCR was recovered from a human donor who received a COVID-19 vaccine. Here the sequenced sample was CD4+ T cells from blood, cultured in vitro, taken before SARS-CoV-2 vaccination. The CDR3 bases are TGTGCCAGCAGTCCAAGACAGGGGCCAGGCAATGAGCAGTTCTTC. Protein: CASSPRQGPGNEQFF.